One sample yielded the 27 T cell receptor beta chains listed below, sequenced in a study of cytomegalovirus exposure and HLA in healthy donors. PCR amplification relied on 60 Vbeta primers (plus 13 Jbeta primers). Data came from immunoSEQ multiplex PCR; TCRdb stores just in-frame clones and leaves some out. The table lists 95,000 to 130,000 clones, about 69% of them singletons. Sequencing used PBMCs. The receptors come from a woman under 30 in good health and CMV-seronegative.

The V call is TRBV5-6, the J call TRBJ2-7; 11 nucleotides line up with TRBD1. The junction had 3 bases not matched to a gene; V was cut back by 2 bases and J by 5 bases. This CDR3 comprises 14 residues. Germline V gene sequence: CDR1 SGHDT, CDR2 YYEEEE. Written as DNA, the CDR3 is TGTGCCAGCAGCTTTGGGACAGGGGGACACGAGCAGTACTTC. This codes for CASSFGTGGHEQYF.

This clone has more than one count but fewer than ten. Other DNA sequences of this sample code for an identical CDR3. The chain carries TRBV5-6 and TRBJ1-2; 7 bases align to TRBD1. The CDR3 consists of 13 residues. Trimming removed 2 bases from V and 4 bases from J; junction bases left unmatched: 2. The germline V gene encodes CDR1 SGHDT and CDR2 YYEEEE. The CDR3 is CASSFTGAYGYTF. The DNA for the CDR3 is TGTGCCAGCAGCTTCACAGGGGCCTATGGCTACACCTTC.

This clone was seen more than once but under ten times. The J gene is TRBJ1-2, the V gene TRBV29-1, with D tentatively TRBD1 (5 bases). V gave up 7 bases and J gave up 8 bases, with 17 bases separating them. There are 12 residues in the CDR3. Germline V CDR1 and CDR2: SQVTM, ANQGSEA. Written as DNA, the CDR3 is TGCAGCGGGGCGGGGGGACGCGGAGGCTACACCTTC. Encoded protein: CSGAGGRGGYTF.

The chain joins TRBV2 to TRBJ1-5; weak D call: TRBD1 (5 bases). Germline CDR1 SNHLY, CDR2 FYNNEI. Trimming removed 4 bases from V and 3 bases from J, with 13 bases in between. The CDR3 consists of 15 residues. The CDR3: CASSAWGGINQPQHF. The CDR3 nucleotides are TGTGCCAGCAGTGCATGGGGGGGGATCAATCAGCCCCAGCATTTT.

Only one count was recorded for this clone. The V call is TRBV7-9, the J call TRBJ1-4; D might be TRBD1 (5 bases). The CDR3 loop spans 14 amino acids. In germline, CDR1 is SEHNR, CDR2 FQNEAQ (reference sequence). V was cut by 2 bases and J by 8 bases, with 12 bases left in between. The CDR3 nucleotides read TGTGCCAGCAGCTTAAGTGGGGCCGGAGAAAAACTGTTTTTT. Protein sequence: CASSLSGAGEKLFF.

V and J are TRBV30 and TRBJ1-1; tentatively, D is TRBD1 (5 bases). The CDR3 totals 12 residues. The V end was cut by 5 bases, the J end by 4 bases, with 11 bases between. The germline V gene has CDR1 GTSNPN and CDR2 SVGIG (reference sequence). CDR3: CAWDLGGTEAFF. The CDR3 bases are TGTGCCTGGGACTTGGGGGGCACTGAAGCTTTCTTT.

The gene calls are TRBV11-2 and TRBJ1-1; tentatively, D is TRBD1 (6 bases). The CDR3 runs to 14 residues. The germline V and J ends were trimmed by 7 bases and 7 bases, with 19 bases remaining between them. CDR1 SGHAT and CDR2 FQNNGV come from the germline V gene. CDR3 nucleotides: TGTGCCAGCACCCCCTTCTCCGACAGGATTGAAGCTTTCTTT. Protein: CASTPFSDRIEAFF.

This clone appeared a few times. The chain combines TRBV5-4 with TRBJ1-6, with 7 bases aligning to TRBD1. Germline V gene lookup returns CDR1 SGHNT and CDR2 YYREEE (reference sequence). CDR3 length equals 15 residues. With V trimmed by 5 bases and J by 7 bases, 9 bases remained unmatched. Written as DNA, the CDR3 is TGTGCCAGCAGTCCCCCGGGACAGCAAAATTCACCCCTCCACTTT. Its protein is CASSPPGQQNSPLHF.

A few counts support this clone. The chain's CDR3 is CASSTSTLREHMNTEAFF. CDR3 nucleotide sequence: TGTGCCAGCAGTACAAGTACGCTCAGGGAACACATGAACACTGAAGCTTTCTTT. The chain links TRBV2 to TRBJ1-1; D might be TRBD1 (5 bases). The V end was cut by 5 bases, the J end by 0 bases, with 22 bases between. CDR1 is SNHLY and CDR2 is FYNNEI in the germline V gene. There are 18 residues in the CDR3. The complete variable domain, with remaining parts taken from reference TRBV2 and TRBJ1-1, reads EPEVTQTPSHQVTQMGQEVILRCVPISNHLYFYWYRQILGQKVEFLVSFYNNEISEKSEIFDDQFSVERPDGSNFTLKIRSTKLEDSAMYFCASSTSTLREHMNTEAFFGQGTRLTVV.

The CDR3 coding sequence is TGTGCCAGCAGTGGCCTGGGGAGTCAGCCCCAGCATTTT. Its translation: CASSGLGSQPQHF. The J gene is TRBJ1-5, the V gene TRBV6-1; no clear D gene. Deletions cut 4 bases from V and 6 bases from J, with 10 bases between. This CDR3 comprises 13 residues. Looked up from germline, CDR1 is MNHNS and CDR2 is SASEGT.

The chain is built from TRBV5-8 and TRBJ2-7, with D perhaps matching TRBD1 (5 bases). With 4 bases removed from V and 5 bases from J, the gap between germline ends came to 13 bases. Germline CDR1 reads SGHTS; CDR2 reads YDEGEE. The CDR3 sequence is 13 residues long. CDR3 loop: CASSTARADEQYF. The CDR3 DNA sequence: TGTGCCAGCAGCACCGCCAGGGCTGACGAGCAGTACTTC.

This clone was counted only a few times. This rearrangement joins TRBV6-6 to TRBJ2-1; tentative D call: TRBD2 (5 bases). The length of the CDR3 is 14 residues. Trimming stripped 1 base from V and 4 bases from J, with 8 bases between. Germline V lookup: CDR1 MNHNY, CDR2 SVGAGI (reference sequence). CDR3 bases: TGTGCCAGCAGTTACTACAGAGGGTACAATGAGCAGTTCTTC. The encoded protein is CASSYYRGYNEQFF.

The V and J genes are TRBV9 and TRBJ1-1; 7 bases match TRBD1. The ends lost 3 bases at V and 1 base at J; junction bases unmatched: 6. There are 15 residues in the CDR3. Germline V gene data show CDR1 as SGDLS and CDR2 as YYNGEE. CDR3 sequence: CASSAGGTQNTEAFF. CDR3 bases: TGTGCCAGCAGCGCAGGGGGGACACAGAACACTGAAGCTTTCTTT. The full variable domain, rest sourced from reference TRBV9 and TRBJ1-1, is DSGVTQTPKHLITATGQRVTLRCSPRSGDLSVYWYQQSLDQGLQFLIQYYNGEERAKGNILERFSAQQFPDLHSELNLSSLELGDSALYFCASSAGGTQNTEAFFGQGTRLTVV.

The chain couples TRBV5-6 to TRBJ2-5, with D perhaps matching TRBD2 (6 bases). The germline V gene has CDR1 SGHDT and CDR2 YYEEEE. Trimming removed 0 bases from V and 7 bases from J, with 13 bases in between. The CDR3 extends over 14 amino acids. The DNA for the CDR3 is TGTGCCAGCAGCTTGGGCGGATCCGGGGGGACCCAGTACTTC. Its protein is CASSLGGSGGTQYF.

This clone occurred once. This sequence joins TRBV4-2 and TRBJ2-2; possibly TRBD1 for D (5 bases). From germline, CDR1 is LGHNA and CDR2 YNFKEQ. The V end lost 4 bases, the J end lost 3 bases, and 15 bases lay between the germline ends. The CDR3 loop spans 16 amino acids. As DNA, the CDR3 is TGTGCCAGCAGCCCCGACCGCAGGGTGTACACCGGGGAGCTGTTTTTT. Protein sequence: CASSPDRRVYTGELFF.

CDR3 sequence: CASSFGQGRGSPLHF. The CDR3 nucleotides are TGTGCCAGCAGCTTCGGACAGGGGAGAGGTTCACCCCTCCACTTT. The chain recombines TRBV5-4 with TRBJ1-6, with 9 positions matching TRBD1. In germline, CDR1 is SGHNT, CDR2 YYREEE (reference sequence). V shed 2 bases, J shed 9 bases, and the junction held 6 bases outside the gene matches. The CDR3 runs to 15 residues.

This clone has only a few counts. CDR3 loop: CASSPTGGANVLTF. The CDR3 DNA reads TGCGCCAGCAGCCCAACGGGGGGGGCCAACGTCCTGACTTTC. This sequence joins TRBV5-1 and TRBJ2-6; D possibly corresponds to TRBD2 (5 bases). V lost 4 bases to trimming and J lost 4 bases, with 9 bases between them. This CDR3 contains 14 residues. Germline lookup yields CDR1 SGHRS and CDR2 YFSETQ.

This chain connects TRBV5-4 to TRBJ2-3; 7 bases are shared with TRBD2. Germline V gene data show CDR1 as SGHNT and CDR2 as YYREEE (reference sequence). After removal of 4 bases from V and 2 bases from J, the junction contained 13 bases not matched to a gene. This CDR3 region has 17 residues. The CDR3 sequence: CASSNVRSGGTTDTQYF. CDR3 nucleotides: TGTGCCAGCAGCAACGTCCGGTCGGGGGGTACCACAGATACGCAGTATTTT.

The CDR3: CASSTQQYGYTF. The CDR3 DNA sequence: TGTGCCAGCAGCACACAGCAGTATGGCTACACCTTC. This sequence joins TRBV11-2 and TRBJ1-2, with D unresolved. This CDR3 region has 12 residues. Germline V gene sequence: CDR1 SGHAT, CDR2 FQNNGV. With 5 bases removed from V and 5 bases from J, the gap between germline ends came to 9 bases.

V gene TRBV27 combines with J gene TRBJ2-1; D is ambiguous. There are 13 residues in the CDR3. The V gene lost 4 bases and the J gene lost 7 bases, with 11 bases spanning the gap. Per the germline V gene, CDR1 is MNHEY and CDR2 is SMNVEV (reference sequence). CDR3 nucleotide sequence: TGTGCCAGCAGTTCAGACCCGAGGAATGAGCAGTTCTTC. Amino acids: CASSSDPRNEQFF.

This clone was counted only a few times. The J gene is TRBJ2-1, the V gene TRBV11-2, with D possibly matching TRBD2 (6 bases). Germline V CDR1 and CDR2: SGHAT, FQNNGV. This CDR3 spans 15 amino acids. V was pared by 0 bases and J by 3 bases, with 9 bases between. In nucleotides, the CDR3 is TGTGCCAGCAGCTTAGATATTAGCGGCTACAATGAGCAGTTCTTC. Translated, it gives CASSLDISGYNEQFF.

This clone was detected only once. The rearrangement links TRBV2 to TRBJ1-2; perhaps TRBD1 as D (6 bases). The germline CDR1 and CDR2 sequences are SNHLY and FYNNEI. The V end was cut by 4 bases, the J end by 4 bases, with 16 bases between. This CDR3 contains 15 residues. The CDR3 loop is CASSGSGGGSYGYTF. The CDR3 nucleotides read TGTGCCAGCAGTGGGTCGGGGGGCGGAAGCTATGGCTACACCTTC.

The chain joins TRBV9 to TRBJ1-3; D is possibly TRBD1 (6 bases). V was shortened by 4 bases and J by 1 base, with 15 bases between the two germline ends. This CDR3 spans 16 amino acids. Germline assignment: CDR1 SGDLS and CDR2 YYNGEE. CDR3 amino acids: CASSPWGGGSGNTIYF. DNA of the CDR3: TGTGCCAGCAGCCCTTGGGGAGGGGGATCTGGAAACACCATATATTTT.

This rearrangement joins TRBV5-1 to TRBJ2-3; the match to TRBD2 covers 8 bases. Germline CDR1 is SGHRS and CDR2 is YFSETQ. V shed 4 bases, J shed 1 base, and the junction held 11 bases outside the gene matches. The CDR3 is 17 residues long. CDR3 sequence reads: CASSPMARRGGTDTQYF. For the CDR3, the DNA is TGCGCCAGCAGCCCAATGGCACGGCGGGGGGGCACAGATACGCAGTATTTT.

V is TRBV28 and J is TRBJ1-1; D gene unclear. Germline values: CDR1 MDHEN, CDR2 SYDVKM. This CDR3 has 13 residues. V was pared by 11 bases and J by 0 bases, with 13 bases between. CDR3 region: CAAWARMNTEAFF. Written as DNA, the CDR3 is TGTGCCGCGTGGGCCCGAATGAACACTGAAGCTTTCTTT.

This clone has a handful of counts. The gene calls are TRBV4-2 and TRBJ2-3; 11 bases are a match to TRBD2. The J segment lost 5 bases and the V segment lost 0 bases, leaving 7 bases of the junction unmatched. Germline V lookup: CDR1 LGHNA, CDR2 YNFKEQ. The CDR3 covers 17 residues. The CDR3 region is CASSQEVPSGGRDTQYF. CDR3 sequence (DNA): TGTGCCAGCAGCCAAGAGGTTCCTAGCGGGGGGAGAGATACGCAGTATTTT.

The rearrangement uses TRBV6-5 and TRBJ1-6, with 9 bases identical to TRBD1. V lost 8 bases, J lost 5 bases, and 4 bases stayed unmatched. The CDR3 is made up of 14 amino acids. Germline CDR1 MNHEY, CDR2 SVGAGI. The CDR3 nucleotides read TGTGCCAGCGGGACAGGGATCAATAATTCACCCCTCCACTTT. Translation gives CASGTGINNSPLHF.